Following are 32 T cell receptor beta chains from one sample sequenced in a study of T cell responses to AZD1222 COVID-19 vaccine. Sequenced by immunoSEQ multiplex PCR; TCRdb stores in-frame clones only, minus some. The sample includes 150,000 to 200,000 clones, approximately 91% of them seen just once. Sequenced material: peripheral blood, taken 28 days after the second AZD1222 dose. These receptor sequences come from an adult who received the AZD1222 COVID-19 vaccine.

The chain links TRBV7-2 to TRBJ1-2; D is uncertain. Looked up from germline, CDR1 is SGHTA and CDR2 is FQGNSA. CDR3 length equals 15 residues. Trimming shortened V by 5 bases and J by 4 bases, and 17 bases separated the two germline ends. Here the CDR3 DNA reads TGTGCCAGCAGCCTAGACCTTTCGGGTGCCTATGGCTACACCTTC. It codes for CASSLDLSGAYGYTF.

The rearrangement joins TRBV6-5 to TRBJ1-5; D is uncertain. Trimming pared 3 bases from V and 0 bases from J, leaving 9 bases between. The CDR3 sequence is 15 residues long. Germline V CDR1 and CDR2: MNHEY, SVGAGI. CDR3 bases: TGTGCCAGCAGTTATCAGCCTTATAGCAATCAGCCCCAGCATTTT. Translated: CASSYQPYSNQPQHF.

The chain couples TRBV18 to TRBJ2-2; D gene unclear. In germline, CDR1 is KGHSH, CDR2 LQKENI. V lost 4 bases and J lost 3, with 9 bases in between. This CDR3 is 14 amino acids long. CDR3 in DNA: TGTGCCAGCTCACAAGGAATCGACACCGGGGAGCTGTTTTTT. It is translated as CASSQGIDTGELFF.

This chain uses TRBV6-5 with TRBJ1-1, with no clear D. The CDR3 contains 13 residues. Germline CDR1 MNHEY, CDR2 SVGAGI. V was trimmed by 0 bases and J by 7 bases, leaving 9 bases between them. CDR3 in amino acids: CASSYSSGIEAFF. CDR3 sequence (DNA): TGTGCCAGCAGTTACTCGTCGGGAATTGAAGCTTTCTTT.

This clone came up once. The CDR3 coding sequence is TGTGCCAGCAGTTACGGGGGGGCGCGGACTGAAGCTTTCTTT. Its protein product is CASSYGGARTEAFF. The V and J genes are TRBV6-5 and TRBJ1-1, with D possibly being TRBD1 (6 bases). Trimming cost V 2 bases and J 5 bases, with 12 bases left between them. Germline V gene data show CDR1 as MNHEY and CDR2 as SVGAGI. The CDR3 loop spans 14 amino acids.

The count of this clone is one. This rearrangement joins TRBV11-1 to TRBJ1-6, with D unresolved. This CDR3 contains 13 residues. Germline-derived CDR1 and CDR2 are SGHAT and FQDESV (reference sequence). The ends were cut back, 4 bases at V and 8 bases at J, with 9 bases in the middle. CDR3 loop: CASSSLRDSPLHF. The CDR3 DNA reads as TGTGCCAGCAGCTCGTTGCGGGATTCACCCCTCCACTTT. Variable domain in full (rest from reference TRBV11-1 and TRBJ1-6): EAEVAQSPRYKITEKSQAVAFWCDPISGHATLYWYRQILGQGPELLVQFQDESVVDDSQLPKDRFSAERLKGVDSTLKIQPAELGDSAMYLCASSSLRDSPLHFGNGTRLTVT.

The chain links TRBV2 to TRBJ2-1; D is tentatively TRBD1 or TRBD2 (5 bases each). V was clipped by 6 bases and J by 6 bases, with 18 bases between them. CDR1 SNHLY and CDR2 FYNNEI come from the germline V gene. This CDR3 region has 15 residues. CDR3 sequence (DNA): TGTGCCAGCAGGGACGCGAGGGGCAGTATCAATGAGCAGTTCTTC. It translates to CASRDARGSINEQFF.

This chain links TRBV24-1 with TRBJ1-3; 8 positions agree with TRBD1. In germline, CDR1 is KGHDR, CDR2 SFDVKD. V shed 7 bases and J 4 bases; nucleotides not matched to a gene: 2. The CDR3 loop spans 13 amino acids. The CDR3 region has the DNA TGTGCCACCAGGACAGGGGCAGGAAACACCATATATTTT. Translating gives CATRTGAGNTIYF.

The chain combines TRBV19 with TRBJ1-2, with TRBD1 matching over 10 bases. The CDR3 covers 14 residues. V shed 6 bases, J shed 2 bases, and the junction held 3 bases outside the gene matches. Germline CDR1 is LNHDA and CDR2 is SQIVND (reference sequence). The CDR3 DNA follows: TGTGCCAGTAGAAAGGACAGGGGGAACTATGGCTACACCTTC. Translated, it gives CASRKDRGNYGYTF.

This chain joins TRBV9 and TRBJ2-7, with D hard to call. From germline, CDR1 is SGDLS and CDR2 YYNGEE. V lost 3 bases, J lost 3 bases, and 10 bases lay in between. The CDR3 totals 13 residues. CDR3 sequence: CASSGGIFYEQYF. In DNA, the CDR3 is TGTGCCAGCAGCGGTGGGATATTCTACGAGCAGTACTTC.

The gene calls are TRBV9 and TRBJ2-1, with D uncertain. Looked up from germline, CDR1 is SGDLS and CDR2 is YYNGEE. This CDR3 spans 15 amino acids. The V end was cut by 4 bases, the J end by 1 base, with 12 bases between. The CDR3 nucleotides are TGTGCCAGCAGCCTCGAGACTGGATCCTACAATGAGCAGTTCTTC. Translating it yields CASSLETGSYNEQFF.

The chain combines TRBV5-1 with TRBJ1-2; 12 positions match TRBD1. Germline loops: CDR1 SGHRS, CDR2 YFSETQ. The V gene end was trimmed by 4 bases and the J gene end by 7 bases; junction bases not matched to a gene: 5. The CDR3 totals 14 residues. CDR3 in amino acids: CASSPGTGGLGYTF. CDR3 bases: TGCGCCAGCAGCCCCGGGACAGGGGGCCTTGGCTACACCTTC.

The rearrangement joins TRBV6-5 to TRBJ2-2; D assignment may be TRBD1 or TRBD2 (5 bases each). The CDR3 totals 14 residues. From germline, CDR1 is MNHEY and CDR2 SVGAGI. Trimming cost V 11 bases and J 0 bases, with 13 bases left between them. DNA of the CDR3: TGTGCCGTGCGAGGGGCCTCGAACACCGGGGAGCTGTTTTTT. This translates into CAVRGASNTGELFF.

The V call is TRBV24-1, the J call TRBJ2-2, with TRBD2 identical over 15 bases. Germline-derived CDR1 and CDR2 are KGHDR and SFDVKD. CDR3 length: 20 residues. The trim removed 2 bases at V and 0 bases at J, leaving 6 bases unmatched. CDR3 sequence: CATSDSPGLAGGPNTGELFF. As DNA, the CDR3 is TGTGCCACCAGTGATTCCCCGGGACTAGCGGGGGGCCCGAACACCGGGGAGCTGTTTTTT.

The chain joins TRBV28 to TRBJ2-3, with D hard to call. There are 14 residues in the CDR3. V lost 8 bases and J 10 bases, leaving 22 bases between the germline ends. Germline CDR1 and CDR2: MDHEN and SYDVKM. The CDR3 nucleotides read TGTGCCAGCGTGGGCTTGGGCGTCACTGGGGCGCAGTATTTT. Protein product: CASVGLGVTGAQYF.

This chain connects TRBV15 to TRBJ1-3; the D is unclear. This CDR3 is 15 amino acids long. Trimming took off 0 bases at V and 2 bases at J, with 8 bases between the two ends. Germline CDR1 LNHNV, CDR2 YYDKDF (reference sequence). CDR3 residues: CATSRDRGTGNTIYF. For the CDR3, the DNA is TGTGCCACCAGCAGAGATCGGGGAACTGGAAACACCATATATTTT.

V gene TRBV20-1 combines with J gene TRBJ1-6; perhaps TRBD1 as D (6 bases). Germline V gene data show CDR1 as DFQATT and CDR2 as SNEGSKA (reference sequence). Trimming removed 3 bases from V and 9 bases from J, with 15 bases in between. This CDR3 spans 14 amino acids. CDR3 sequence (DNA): TGCAGTGCTAGTCCAGGACAGTACTTTTCACCCCTCCACTTT. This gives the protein CSASPGQYFSPLHF.

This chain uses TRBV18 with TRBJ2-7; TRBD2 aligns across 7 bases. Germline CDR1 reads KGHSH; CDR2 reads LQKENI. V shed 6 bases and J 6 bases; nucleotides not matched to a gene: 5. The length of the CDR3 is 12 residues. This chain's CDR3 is CASSAGVGEQYF. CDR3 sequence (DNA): TGTGCCAGCTCTGCGGGAGTCGGCGAGCAGTACTTC.

Written as DNA, the CDR3 is TGTGCCAGCAGCTGGTCAGGGTTGGTCACCGGGGAGCTGTTTTTT. Translation: CASSWSGLVTGELFF. V usage is TRBV7-3 and J usage is TRBJ2-2; D is possibly TRBD1 (5 bases). Germline V lookup: CDR1 SGHTA, CDR2 FQGTGA. This CDR3 is built from 15 residues. V was pared by 4 bases and J by 4 bases, with 13 bases between.

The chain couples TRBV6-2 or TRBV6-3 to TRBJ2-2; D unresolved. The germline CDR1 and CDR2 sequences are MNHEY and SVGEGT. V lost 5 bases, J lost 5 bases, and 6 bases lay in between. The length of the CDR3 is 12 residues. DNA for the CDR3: TGTGCCAGCAGTGTAAAAACCGGGGAGCTGTTTTTT. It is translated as CASSVKTGELFF.

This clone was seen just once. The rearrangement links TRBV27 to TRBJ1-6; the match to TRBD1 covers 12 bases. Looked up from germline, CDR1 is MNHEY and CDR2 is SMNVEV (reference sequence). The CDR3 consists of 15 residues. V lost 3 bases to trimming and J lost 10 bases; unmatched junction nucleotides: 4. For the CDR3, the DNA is TGTGCCAGCAGTTTTTGGGACAGGGGGCAATCACCCCTCCACTTT. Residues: CASSFWDRGQSPLHF.

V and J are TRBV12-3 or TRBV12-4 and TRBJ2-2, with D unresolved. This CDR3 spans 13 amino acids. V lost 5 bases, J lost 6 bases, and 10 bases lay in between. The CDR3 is CASSPNGPGELFF. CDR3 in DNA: TGTGCCAGCAGTCCGAATGGTCCCGGGGAGCTGTTTTTT.

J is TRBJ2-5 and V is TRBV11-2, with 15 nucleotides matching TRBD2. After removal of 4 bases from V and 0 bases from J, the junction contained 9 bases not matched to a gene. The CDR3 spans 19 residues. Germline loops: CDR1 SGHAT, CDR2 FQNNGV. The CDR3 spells CASSSLGLAGGWYQETQYF. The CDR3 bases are TGTGCCAGCAGCTCCTTGGGACTAGCGGGGGGCTGGTACCAAGAGACCCAGTACTTC.

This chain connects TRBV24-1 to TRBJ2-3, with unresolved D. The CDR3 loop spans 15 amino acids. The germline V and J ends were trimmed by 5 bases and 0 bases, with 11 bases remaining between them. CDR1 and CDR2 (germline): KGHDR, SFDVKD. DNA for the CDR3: TGTGCCACCAGTGGCGAGGCAGCTAGCACAGATACGCAGTATTTT. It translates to CATSGEAASTDTQYF.

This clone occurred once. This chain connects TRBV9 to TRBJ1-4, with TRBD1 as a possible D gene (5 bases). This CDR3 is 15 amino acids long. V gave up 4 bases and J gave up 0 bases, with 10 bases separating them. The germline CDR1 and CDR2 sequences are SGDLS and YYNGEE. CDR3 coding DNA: TGTGCCAGCAGCCCCCAGGGTGCAACTAATGAAAAACTGTTTTTT. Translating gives CASSPQGATNEKLFF.

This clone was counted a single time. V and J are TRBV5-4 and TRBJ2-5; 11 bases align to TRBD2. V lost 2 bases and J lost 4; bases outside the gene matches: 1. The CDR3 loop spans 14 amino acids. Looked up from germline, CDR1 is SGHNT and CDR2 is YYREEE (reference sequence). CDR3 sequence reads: CASSFLAGGETQYF. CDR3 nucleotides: TGTGCCAGCAGCTTTCTAGCGGGGGGAGAGACCCAGTACTTC.

Here the CDR3 reads CASSLQDYEQYF. CDR3 sequence (DNA): TGTGCCAGCAGCCTACAGGACTACGAGCAGTACTTC. The chain employs TRBV11-2 and TRBJ2-7; a weak D match, TRBD1 (5 bases). Germline CDR1 and CDR2: SGHAT and FQNNGV. The length of the CDR3 is 12 residues. V dropped 5 bases and J dropped 3 bases, with 8 bases sitting between them.

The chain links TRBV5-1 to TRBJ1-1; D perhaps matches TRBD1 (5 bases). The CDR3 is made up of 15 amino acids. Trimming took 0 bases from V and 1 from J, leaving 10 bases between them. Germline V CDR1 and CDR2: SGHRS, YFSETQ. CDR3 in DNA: TGCGCCAGCAGCTTGGCCGGGACCCCGAACACTGAAGCTTTCTTT. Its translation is CASSLAGTPNTEAFF.

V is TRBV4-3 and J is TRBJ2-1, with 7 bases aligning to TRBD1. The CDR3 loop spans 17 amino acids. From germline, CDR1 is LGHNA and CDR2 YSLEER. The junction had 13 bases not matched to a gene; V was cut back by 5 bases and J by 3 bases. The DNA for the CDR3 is TGCGCCAGCAGCGCAACTATCCGGGACAGCCTCTACAATGAGCAGTTCTTC. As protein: CASSATIRDSLYNEQFF.

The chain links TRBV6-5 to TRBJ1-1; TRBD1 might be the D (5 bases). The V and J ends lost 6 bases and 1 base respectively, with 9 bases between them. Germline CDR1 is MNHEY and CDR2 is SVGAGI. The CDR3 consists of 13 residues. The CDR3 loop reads CASRTTGNTEAFF. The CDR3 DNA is TGTGCCAGCAGAACTACAGGGAACACTGAAGCTTTCTTT.

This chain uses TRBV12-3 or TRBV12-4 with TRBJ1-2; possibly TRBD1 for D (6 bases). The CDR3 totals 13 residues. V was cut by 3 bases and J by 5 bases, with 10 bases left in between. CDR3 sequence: CASSFSGEYGYTF. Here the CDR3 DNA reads TGTGCCAGCAGTTTTTCAGGGGAGTATGGCTACACCTTC.

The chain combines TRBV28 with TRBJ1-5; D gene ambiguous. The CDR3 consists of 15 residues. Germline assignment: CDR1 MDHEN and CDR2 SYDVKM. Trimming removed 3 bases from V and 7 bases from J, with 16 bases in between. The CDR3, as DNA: TGTGCCAGCAGTTTCGGGCGGGTCCGAGCGCAGCCCCAGCATTTT. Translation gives CASSFGRVRAQPQHF.